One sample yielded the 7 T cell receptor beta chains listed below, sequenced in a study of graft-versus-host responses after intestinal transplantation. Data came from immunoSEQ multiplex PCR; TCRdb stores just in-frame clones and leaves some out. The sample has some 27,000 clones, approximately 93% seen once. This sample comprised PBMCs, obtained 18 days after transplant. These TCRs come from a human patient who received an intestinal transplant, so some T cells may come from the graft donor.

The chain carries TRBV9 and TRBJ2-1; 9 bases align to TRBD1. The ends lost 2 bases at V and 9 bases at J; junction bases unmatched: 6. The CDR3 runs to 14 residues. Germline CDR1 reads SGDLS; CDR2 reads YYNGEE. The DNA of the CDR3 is TGTGCCAGCAGCGTCGGACAGGGGAAGACTGAGCAGTTCTTC. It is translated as CASSVGQGKTEQFF.

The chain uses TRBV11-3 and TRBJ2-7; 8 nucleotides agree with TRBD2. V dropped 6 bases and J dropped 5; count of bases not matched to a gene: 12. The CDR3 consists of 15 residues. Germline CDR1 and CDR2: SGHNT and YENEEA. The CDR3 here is CASSSGAGERDEQYF. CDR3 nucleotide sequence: TGTGCCAGCAGTTCTGGAGCGGGGGAAAGGGACGAGCAGTACTTC.

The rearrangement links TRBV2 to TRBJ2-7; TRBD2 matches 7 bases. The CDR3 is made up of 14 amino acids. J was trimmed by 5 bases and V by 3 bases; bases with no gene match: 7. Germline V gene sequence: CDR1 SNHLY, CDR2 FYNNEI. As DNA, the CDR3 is TGTGCCAGCAGTGATCGTCTAGCGGCGAACGAGCAGTACTTC. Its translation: CASSDRLAANEQYF.

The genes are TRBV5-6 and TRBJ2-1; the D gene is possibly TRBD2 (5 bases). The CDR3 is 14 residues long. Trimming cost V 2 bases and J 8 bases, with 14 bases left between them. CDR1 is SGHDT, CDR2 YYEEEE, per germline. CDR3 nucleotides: TGTGCCAGCAGCTTCGAGGGTGGGATTGATGAGCAGTTCTTC. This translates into CASSFEGGIDEQFF.

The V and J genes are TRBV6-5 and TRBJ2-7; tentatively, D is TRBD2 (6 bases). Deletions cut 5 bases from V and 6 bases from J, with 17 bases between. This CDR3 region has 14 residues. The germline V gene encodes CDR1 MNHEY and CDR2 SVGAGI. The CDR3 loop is CASSERPAGGEQYF. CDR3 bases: TGTGCCAGCAGTGAGAGGCCGGCCGGGGGCGAGCAGTACTTC.

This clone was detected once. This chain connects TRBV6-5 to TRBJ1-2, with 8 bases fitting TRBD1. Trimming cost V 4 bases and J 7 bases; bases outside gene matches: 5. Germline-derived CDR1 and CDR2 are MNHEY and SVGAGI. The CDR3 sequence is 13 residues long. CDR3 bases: TGTGCCAGCAGTTTGACAGGGGTCTTTGGCTACACCTTC. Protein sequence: CASSLTGVFGYTF.

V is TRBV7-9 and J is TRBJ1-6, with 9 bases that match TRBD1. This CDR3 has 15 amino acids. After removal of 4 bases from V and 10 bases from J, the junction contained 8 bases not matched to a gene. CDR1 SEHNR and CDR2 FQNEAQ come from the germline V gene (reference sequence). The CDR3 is CASSSRDRVRSPLHF. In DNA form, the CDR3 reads TGTGCCAGCAGCTCCCGGGACAGGGTGAGGTCACCCCTCCACTTT.